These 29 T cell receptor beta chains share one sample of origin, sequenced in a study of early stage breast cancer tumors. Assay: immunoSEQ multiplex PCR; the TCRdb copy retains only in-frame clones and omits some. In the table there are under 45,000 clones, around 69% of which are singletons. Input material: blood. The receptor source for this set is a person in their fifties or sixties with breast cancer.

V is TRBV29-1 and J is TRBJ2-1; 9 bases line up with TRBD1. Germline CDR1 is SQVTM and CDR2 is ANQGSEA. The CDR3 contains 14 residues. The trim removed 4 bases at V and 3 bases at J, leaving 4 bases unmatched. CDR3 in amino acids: CSVVDRGIYNEQFF. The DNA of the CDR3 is TGCAGCGTTGTGGACAGGGGTATCTACAATGAGCAGTTCTTC.

This CDR3 is CASSPDRGGNTIYF. The CDR3 DNA follows: TGTGCCAGCAGCCCGGACAGGGGTGGAAACACCATATATTTT. The V and J genes are TRBV7-6 and TRBJ1-3; 9 bases align to TRBD1. The V gene's germline CDR1 is SGHVS and CDR2 FNYEAQ. The length of the CDR3 is 14 residues. V trimming: 5 bases; J trimming: 3 bases; junction bases outside the gene matches: 2.

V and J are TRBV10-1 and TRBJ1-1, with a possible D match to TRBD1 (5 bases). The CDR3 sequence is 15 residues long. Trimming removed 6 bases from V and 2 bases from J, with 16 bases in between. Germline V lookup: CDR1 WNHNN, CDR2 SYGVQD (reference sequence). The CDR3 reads CASSSGGNINTEAFF. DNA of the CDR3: TGCGCCAGCAGCTCCGGGGGGAACATTAACACTGAAGCTTTCTTT.

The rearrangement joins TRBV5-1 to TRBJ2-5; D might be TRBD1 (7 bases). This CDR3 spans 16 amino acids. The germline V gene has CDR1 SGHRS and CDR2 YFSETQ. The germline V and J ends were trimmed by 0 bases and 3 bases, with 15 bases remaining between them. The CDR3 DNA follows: TGCGCCAGCAGCTTGGGGGGCCAGGGGGGAAAAGAGACCCAGTACTTC. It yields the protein CASSLGGQGGKETQYF.

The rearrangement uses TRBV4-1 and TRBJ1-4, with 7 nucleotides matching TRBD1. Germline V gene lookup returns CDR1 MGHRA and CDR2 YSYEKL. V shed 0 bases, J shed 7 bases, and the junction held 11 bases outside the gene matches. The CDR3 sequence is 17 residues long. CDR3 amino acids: CASSQDLSGTVGEKLFF. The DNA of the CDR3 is TGCGCCAGCAGCCAAGATCTTTCCGGGACAGTCGGTGAAAAACTGTTTTTT.

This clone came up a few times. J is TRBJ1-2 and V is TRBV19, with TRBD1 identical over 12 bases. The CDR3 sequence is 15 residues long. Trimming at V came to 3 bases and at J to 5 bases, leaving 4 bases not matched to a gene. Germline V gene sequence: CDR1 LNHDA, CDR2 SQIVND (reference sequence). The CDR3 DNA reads TGTGCCAGTAGTATGGGACAGGGGGCCGGGTATGGCTACACCTTC. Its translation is CASSMGQGAGYGYTF.

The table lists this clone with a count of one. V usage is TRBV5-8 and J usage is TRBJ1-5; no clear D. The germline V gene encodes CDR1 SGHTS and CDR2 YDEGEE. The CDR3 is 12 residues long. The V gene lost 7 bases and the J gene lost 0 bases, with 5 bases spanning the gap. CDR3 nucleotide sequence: TGTGCCAGCGAGGGTAGCAATCAGCCCCAGCATTTT. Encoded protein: CASEGSNQPQHF.

The CDR3 DNA sequence: TGTGCCAGCAGCGTGAACCGGGGGGCGACCACCTACGAGCAGTACTTC. This codes for CASSVNRGATTYEQYF. The gene calls are TRBV9 and TRBJ2-7; D perhaps matches TRBD2 (7 bases). Trimming left V 2 bases short and J 2 bases short, with 17 bases between. The CDR3 contains 16 residues. The germline V gene encodes CDR1 SGDLS and CDR2 YYNGEE.

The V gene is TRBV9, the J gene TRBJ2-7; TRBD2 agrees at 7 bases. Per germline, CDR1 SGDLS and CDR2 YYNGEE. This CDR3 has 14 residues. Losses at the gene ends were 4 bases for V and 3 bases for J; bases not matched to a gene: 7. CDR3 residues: CASSPITGGYEQYF. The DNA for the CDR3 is TGTGCCAGCAGCCCTATTACGGGGGGCTACGAGCAGTACTTC.

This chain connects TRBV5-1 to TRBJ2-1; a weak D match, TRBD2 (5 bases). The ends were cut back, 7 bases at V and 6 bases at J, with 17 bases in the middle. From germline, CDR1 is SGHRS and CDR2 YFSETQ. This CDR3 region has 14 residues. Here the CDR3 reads CASRSRTGFNEQFF. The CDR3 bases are TGCGCCAGCCGTTCCCGTACGGGATTCAATGAGCAGTTCTTC.

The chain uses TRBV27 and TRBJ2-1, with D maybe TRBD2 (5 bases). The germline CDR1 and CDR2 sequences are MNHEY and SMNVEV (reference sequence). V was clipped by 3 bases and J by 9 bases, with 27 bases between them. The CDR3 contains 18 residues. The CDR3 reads CASSFWALARATPGEQFF. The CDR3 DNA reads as TGTGCCAGCAGTTTTTGGGCCTTAGCGCGGGCGACCCCGGGTGAGCAGTTCTTC.

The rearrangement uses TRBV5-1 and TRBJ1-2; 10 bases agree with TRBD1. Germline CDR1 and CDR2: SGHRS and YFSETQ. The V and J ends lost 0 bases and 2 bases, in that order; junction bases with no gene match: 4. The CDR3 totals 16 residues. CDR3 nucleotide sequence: TGCGCCAGCAGCTTGGGACAGGGGGCTTCGAACTATGGCTACACCTTC. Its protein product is CASSLGQGASNYGYTF.

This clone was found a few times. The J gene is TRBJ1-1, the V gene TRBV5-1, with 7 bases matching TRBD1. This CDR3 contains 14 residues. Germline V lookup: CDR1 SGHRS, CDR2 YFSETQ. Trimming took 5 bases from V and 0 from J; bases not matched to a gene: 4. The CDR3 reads CASRAGTVNTEAFF. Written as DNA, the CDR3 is TGCGCCAGCAGAGCCGGGACAGTGAACACTGAAGCTTTCTTT.

CDR3 sequence (DNA): TGCGCCAGCAGCTTGGGGGAGGGGCCCCAGTGGATGTTTTTT. This gives the protein CASSLGEGPQWMFF. The gene calls are TRBV5-1 and TRBJ2-2, with 7 bases lining up with TRBD2. Trimming cost V 0 bases and J 15 bases; bases outside gene matches: 11. The germline gives CDR1 SGHRS, CDR2 YFSETQ. The CDR3 consists of 14 residues. Variable domain in full (rest from reference TRBV5-1 and TRBJ2-2): KAGVTQTPRYLIKTRGQQVTLSCSPISGHRSVSWYQQTPGQGLQFLFEYFSETQRNKGNFPGRFSGRQFSNSRSEMNVSTLELGDSALYLCASSLGEGPQWMFFGEGSRLTVL.

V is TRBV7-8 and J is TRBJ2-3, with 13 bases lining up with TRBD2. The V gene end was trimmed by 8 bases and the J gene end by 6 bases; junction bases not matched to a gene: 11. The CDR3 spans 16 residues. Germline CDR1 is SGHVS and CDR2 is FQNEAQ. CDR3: CASGSLAGGSRDTQYF. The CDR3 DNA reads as TGTGCCAGCGGCTCACTAGCGGGGGGGTCCAGGGATACGCAGTATTTT.

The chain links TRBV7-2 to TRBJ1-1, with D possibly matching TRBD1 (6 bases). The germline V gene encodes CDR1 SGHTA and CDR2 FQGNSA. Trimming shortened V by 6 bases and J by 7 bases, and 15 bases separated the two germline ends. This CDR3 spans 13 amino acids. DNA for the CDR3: TGTGCCAGCAGACCACAGGGACAAGGTGAAGCTTTCTTT. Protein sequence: CASRPQGQGEAFF.

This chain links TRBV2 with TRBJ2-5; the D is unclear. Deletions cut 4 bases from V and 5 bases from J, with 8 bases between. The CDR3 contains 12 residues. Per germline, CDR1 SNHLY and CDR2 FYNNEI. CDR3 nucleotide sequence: TGTGCCAGCAGTGTGACCGGGGAGACCCAGTACTTC. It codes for CASSVTGETQYF.

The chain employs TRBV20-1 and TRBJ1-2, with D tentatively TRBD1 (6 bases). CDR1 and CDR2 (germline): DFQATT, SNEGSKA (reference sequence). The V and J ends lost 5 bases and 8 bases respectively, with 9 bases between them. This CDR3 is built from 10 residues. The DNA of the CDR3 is TGCAGTGCTTACAGGGTCGGCTACACCTTC. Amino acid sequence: CSAYRVGYTF.

The CDR3 loop reads CAISKGRPELGQPQHF. The CDR3, as DNA: TGTGCCATCTCAAAAGGCAGACCCGAACTAGGTCAGCCCCAGCATTTT. This chain connects TRBV7-8 to TRBJ1-5; D gene uncertain. Germline lookup yields CDR1 SGHVS and CDR2 FQNEAQ. Between the trimmed V and J ends, which lost 10 bases and 6 bases, there was a span of 25 bases. This CDR3 region has 16 residues.

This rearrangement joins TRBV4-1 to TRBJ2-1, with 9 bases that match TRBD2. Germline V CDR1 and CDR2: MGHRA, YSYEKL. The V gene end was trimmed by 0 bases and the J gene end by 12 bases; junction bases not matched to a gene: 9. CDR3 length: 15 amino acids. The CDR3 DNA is TGCGCCAGCAGCCAAGAGGGTAGCGGGAGAGCCCGGCAGTTCTTC. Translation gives CASSQEGSGRARQFF.

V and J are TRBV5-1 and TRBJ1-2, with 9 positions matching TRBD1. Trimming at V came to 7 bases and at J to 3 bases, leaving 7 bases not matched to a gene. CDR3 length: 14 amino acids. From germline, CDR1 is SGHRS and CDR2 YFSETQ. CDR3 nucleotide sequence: TGCGCCAGCTCCATAGGGACAGGGTACTATGGCTACACCTTC. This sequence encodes CASSIGTGYYGYTF.

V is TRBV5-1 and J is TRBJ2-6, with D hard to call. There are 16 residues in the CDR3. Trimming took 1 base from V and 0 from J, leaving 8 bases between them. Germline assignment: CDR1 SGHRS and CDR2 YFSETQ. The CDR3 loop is CASSLWAHSGANVLTF. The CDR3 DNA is TGCGCCAGCAGCTTGTGGGCTCACTCTGGGGCCAACGTCCTGACTTTC.

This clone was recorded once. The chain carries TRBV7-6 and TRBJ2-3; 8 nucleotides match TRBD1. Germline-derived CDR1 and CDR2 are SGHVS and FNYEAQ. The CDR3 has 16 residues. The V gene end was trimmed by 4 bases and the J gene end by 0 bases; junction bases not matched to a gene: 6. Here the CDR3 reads CASSSAPGGSTDTQYF. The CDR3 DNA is TGTGCCAGCAGCTCCGCCCCAGGGGGCAGCACAGATACGCAGTATTTT. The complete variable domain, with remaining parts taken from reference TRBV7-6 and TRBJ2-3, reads GAGVSQSPRYKVTKRGQDVALRCDPISGHVSLYWYRQALGQGPEFLTYFNYEAQQDKSGLPNDRFSAERPEGSISTLTIQRTEQRDSAMYRCASSSAPGGSTDTQYFGPGTRLTVL.

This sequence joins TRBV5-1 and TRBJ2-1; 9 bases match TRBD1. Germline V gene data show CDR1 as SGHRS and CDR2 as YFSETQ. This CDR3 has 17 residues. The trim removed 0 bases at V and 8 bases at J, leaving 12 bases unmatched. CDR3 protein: CASSLGIDGTGMDEQFF. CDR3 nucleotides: TGCGCCAGCAGCTTGGGTATTGACGGGACAGGGATGGATGAGCAGTTCTTC.

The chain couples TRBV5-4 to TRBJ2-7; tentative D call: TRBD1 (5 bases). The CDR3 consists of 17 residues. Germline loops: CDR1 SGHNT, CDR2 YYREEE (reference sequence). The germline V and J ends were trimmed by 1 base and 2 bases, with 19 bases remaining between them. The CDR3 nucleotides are TGTGCCAGCAGCTTGCCGAAGACAGCAAGTTCAACCTACGAGCAGTACTTC. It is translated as CASSLPKTASSTYEQYF.

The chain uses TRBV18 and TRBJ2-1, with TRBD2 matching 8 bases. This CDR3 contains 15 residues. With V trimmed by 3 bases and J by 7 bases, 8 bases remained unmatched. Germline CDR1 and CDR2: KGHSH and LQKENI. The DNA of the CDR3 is TGTGCCAGCTCACCGGACATAGCGGGACTAAATGAGCAGTTCTTC. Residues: CASSPDIAGLNEQFF. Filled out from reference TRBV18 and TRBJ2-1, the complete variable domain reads NAGVMQNPRHLVRRRGQEARLRCSPMKGHSHVYWYRQLPEEGLKFMVYLQKENIIDESGMPKERFSAEFPKEGPSILRIQQVVRGDSAAYFCASSPDIAGLNEQFFGPGTRLTVL.

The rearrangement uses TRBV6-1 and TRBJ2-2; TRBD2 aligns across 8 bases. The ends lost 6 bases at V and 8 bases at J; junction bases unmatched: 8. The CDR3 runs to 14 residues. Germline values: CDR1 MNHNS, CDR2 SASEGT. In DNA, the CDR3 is TGTGCCAGCAGAGCGGGAGTTAGAAGTGGGGAGCTGTTTTTT. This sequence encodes CASRAGVRSGELFF.

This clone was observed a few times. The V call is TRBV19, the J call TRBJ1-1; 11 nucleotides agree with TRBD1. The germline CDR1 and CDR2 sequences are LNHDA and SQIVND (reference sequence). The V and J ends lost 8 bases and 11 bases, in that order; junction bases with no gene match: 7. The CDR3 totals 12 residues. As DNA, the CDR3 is TGTGCCAGTGGGGACAGGGGGAGCGAGGCTTTCTTT. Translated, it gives CASGDRGSEAFF. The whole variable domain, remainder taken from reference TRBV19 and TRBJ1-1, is DGGITQSPKYLFRKEGQNVTLSCEQNLNHDAMYWYRQDPGQGLRLIYYSQIVNDFQKGDIAEGYSVSREKKESFPLTVTSAQKNPTAFYLCASGDRGSEAFFGQGTRLTVV.

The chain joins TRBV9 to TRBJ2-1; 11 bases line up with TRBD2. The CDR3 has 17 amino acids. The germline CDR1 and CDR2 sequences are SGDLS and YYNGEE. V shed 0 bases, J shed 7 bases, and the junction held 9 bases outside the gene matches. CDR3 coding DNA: TGTGCCAGCAGCGTAGCTGCGGGGGTAGCGGGGGGGAATGAGCAGTTCTTC. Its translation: CASSVAAGVAGGNEQFF.